This section outlines one T cell receptor beta chain sequence together with its context. Antigen unknown. This entry belongs to a study of CD8 T cells in Susac syndrome. Sequencing of TCR beta covered CD8+ and CD4+ T cells obtained from blood. Treatment-naive patients with stable or active relapsing-remitting disease served as multiple sclerosis controls. Study-wide results and limits: The relatively small number of individuals in the TCR sequencing and HLA analysis was acknowledged by the study.

cDNA came from approximately 0.5 to 1 ug RNA primed by random hexamers. Amplification of TCR beta CDR3 used immunoSEQ multiplex PCR across 54 Vbeta and 13 Jbeta. TCRdb processed the immunoSEQ multiplex PCR reads anew with MiXCR; each CDR3 protein has one entry. The table includes about 150,000 distinct CDR3 sequences, around 95% detected once. The CDR3 consists of 16 residues. V lost 3 bases to trimming and J lost 2 bases, with 15 bases between them. Germline-derived CDR1 and CDR2 are SGHAT and FQNNGV. This chain joins TRBV11-2 and TRBJ2-3; possibly TRBD1 for D (5 bases). The sequence was collected from a human donor with multiple sclerosis. Material for sequencing was CD8+ T cells from PBMCs. The CDR3 region has the DNA TGTGCCAGCAGCTTCAACAGGCTTGTTAACACAGATACGCAGTATTTT. It yields the protein CASSFNRLVNTDTQYF.